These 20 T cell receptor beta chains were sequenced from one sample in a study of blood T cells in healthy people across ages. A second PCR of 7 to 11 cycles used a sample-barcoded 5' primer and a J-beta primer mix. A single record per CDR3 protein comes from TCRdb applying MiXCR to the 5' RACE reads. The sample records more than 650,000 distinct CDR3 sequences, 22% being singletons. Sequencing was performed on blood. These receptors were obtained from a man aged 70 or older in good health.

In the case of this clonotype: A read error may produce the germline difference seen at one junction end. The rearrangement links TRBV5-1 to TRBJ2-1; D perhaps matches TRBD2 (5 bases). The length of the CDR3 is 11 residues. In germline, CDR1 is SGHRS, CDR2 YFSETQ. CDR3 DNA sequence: TGCGCCAGCAGCTTAGCTGGGGAGACGCTCTTC. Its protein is CASSLAGETLF.

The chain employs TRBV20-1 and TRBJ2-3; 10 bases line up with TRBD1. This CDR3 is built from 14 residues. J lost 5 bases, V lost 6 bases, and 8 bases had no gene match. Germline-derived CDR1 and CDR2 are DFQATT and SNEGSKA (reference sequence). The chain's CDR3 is CSAYGTGEGDTQYF. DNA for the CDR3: TGCAGTGCCTACGGGACAGGGGAAGGAGATACGCAGTATTTT.

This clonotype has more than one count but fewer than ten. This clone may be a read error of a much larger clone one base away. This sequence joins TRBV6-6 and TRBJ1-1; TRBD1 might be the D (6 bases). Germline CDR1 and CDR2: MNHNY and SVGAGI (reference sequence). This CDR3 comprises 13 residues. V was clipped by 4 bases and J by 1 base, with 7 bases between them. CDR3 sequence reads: CASSCRGNTEAFF. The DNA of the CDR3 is TGTGCCAGCAGTTGCAGGGGGAACACTGAAGCTTTCTTT.

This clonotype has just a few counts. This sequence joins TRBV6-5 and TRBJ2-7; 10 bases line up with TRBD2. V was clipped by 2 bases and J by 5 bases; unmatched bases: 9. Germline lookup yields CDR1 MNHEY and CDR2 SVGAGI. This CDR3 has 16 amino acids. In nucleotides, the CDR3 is TGTGCCAGCAGTTACGCTAGCGGGGGCCCGATACACGAGCAGTACTTC. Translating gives CASSYASGGPIHEQYF.

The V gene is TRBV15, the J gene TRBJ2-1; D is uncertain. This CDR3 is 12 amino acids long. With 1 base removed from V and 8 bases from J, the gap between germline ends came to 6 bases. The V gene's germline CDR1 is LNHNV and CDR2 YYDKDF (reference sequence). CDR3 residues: CATSRVGYEQFF. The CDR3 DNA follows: TGTGCCACCAGCAGAGTAGGATATGAGCAGTTCTTC.

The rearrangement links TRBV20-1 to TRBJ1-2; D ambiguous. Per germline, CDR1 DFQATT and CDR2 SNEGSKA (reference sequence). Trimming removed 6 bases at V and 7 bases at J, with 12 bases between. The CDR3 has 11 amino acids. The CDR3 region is CSANDNPGYTF. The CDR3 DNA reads TGCAGTGCAAACGACAATCCTGGCTACACCTTC.

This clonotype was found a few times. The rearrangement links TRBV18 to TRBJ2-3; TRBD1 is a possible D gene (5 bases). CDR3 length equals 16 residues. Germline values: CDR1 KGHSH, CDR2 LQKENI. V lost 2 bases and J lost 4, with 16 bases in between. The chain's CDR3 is CASSPIASRAADTQYF. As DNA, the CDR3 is TGTGCCAGCTCACCAATAGCCTCCAGGGCGGCAGATACGCAGTATTTT.

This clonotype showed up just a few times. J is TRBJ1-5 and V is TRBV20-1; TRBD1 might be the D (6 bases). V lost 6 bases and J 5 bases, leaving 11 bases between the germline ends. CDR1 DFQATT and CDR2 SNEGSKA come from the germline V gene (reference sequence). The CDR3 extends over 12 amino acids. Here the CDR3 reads CSAGGQYQPQHF. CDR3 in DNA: TGCAGTGCGGGCGGACAGTATCAGCCCCAGCATTTT.

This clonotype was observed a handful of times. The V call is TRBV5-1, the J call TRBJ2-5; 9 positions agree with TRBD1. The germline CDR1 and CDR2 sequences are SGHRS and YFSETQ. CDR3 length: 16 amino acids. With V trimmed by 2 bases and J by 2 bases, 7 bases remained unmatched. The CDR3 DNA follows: TGCGCCAGCAGCTTAACCGGGACAGGGCTACAAGAGACCCAGTACTTC. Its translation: CASSLTGTGLQETQYF.

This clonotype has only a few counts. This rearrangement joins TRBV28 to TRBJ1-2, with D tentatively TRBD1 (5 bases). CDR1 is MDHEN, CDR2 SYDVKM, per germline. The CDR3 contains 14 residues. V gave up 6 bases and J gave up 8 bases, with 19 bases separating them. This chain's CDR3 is CASSQSGTHRGYTF. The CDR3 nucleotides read TGTGCCAGCAGCCAGTCGGGGACTCACAGAGGCTACACCTTC.

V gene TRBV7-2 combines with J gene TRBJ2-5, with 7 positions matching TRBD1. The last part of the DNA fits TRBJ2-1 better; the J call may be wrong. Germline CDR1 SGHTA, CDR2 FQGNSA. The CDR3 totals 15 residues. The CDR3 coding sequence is TGTGCCAGCAGCTTAAGGGGGAGCAGGGGGAATGAGCAGTTCTTC. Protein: CASSLRGSRGNEQFF.

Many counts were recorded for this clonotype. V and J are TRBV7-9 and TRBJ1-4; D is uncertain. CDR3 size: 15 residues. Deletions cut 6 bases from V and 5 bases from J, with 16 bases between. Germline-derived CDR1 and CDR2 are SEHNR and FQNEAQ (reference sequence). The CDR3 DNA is TGTGCCAGCAGTTCAGGACGGGCAGAGAATGAAAAACTGTTTTTT. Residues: CASSSGRAENEKLFF.

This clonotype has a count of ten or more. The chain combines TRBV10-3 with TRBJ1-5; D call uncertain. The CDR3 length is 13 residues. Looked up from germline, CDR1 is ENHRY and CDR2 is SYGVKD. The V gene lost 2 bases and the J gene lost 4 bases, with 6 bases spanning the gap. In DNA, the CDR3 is TGTGCCATCAGTGAGGCCCCAAATCAGCCCCAGCATTTT. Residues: CAISEAPNQPQHF.

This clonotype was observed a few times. The CDR3 is CASSSSRFQQFF. In DNA form, the CDR3 reads TGTGCCAGCAGTTCCTCTAGATTCCAGCAGTTCTTC. The gene calls are TRBV12-3 or TRBV12-4 and TRBJ2-1; D uncertain. With 4 bases removed from V and 11 bases from J, the gap between germline ends came to 12 bases. The CDR3 length is 12 residues.

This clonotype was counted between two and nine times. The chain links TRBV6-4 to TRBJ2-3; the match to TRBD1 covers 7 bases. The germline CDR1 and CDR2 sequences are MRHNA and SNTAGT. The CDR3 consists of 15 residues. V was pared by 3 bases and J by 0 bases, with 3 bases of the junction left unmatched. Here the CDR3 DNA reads TGTGCCAGCAGTGAGCAGGGGGTAAGCACAGATACGCAGTATTTT. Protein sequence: CASSEQGVSTDTQYF.

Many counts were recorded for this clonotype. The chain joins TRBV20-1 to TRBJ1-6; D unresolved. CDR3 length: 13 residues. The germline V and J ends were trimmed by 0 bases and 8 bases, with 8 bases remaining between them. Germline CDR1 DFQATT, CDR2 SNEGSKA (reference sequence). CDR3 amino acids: CSARDWSDSPLHF. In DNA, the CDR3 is TGCAGTGCTAGAGATTGGAGTGATTCACCCCTCCACTTT.

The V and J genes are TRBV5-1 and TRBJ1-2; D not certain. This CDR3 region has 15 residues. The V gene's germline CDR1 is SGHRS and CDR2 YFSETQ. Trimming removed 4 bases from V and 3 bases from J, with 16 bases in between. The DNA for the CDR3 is TGCGCCAGCAGCCCCGATTGGGTCGAGTACTATGGCTACACCTTC. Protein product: CASSPDWVEYYGYTF.

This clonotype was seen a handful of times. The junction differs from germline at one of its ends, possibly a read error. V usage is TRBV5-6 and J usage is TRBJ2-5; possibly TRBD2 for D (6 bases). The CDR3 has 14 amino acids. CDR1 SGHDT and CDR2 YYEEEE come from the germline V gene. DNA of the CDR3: TGTGCCAGCACCTTGGAATGGGCGGGGGAGACCCAGTACTTC. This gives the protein CASTLEWAGETQYF.

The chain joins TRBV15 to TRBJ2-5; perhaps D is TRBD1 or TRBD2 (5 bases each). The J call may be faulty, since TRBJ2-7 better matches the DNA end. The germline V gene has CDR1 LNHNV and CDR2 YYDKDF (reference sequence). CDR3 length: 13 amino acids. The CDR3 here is CATSSGGRYEQYF. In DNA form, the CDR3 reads TGTGCCACCAGCAGTGGGGGTCGCTACGAGCAGTACTTC.

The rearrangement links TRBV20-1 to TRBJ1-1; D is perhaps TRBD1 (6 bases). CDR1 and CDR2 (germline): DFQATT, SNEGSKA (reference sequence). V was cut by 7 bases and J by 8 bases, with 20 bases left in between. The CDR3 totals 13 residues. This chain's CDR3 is CSVERQGFSEAFF. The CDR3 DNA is TGCAGTGTCGAGCGGCAGGGGTTTAGCGAAGCTTTCTTT.